The subject of this entry is one TCR beta chain. The sample belongs to a study of OX40 agonist ivuxolimab in advanced cancers. Profiled with immunoSEQ multiplex PCR; TCRdb holds only in-frame clones, not every one. Of 35,000 to 45,000 clones listed, about 89% are singletons. V was pared by 5 bases and J by 0 bases, with 2 bases of the junction left unmatched. Germline V gives CDR1 SGHRS, CDR2 YFSETQ. The length of the CDR3 is 13 residues. Sample: CD4+ or CD8+ T cells sorted from blood, taken in a trial of the OX40 agonist ivuxolimab. This chain joins TRBV5-1 and TRBJ2-7, with TRBD1 matching 7 bases. The clonotype comes from an adult with an advanced solid tumor such as melanoma, head and neck, liver or kidney cancer. DNA of the CDR3: TGCGCCAGCAGAAGGGACAGCTCCTACGAGCAGTACTTC. This translates into CASRRDSSYEQYF.